The T cell receptor (beta chain) under discussion was sequenced for a study of CD8+ T cells in alopecia areata. Points from the study as a whole: Lesional scalp, notably in alopecia totalis/universalis, had clonality above that of normal scalp. Many expanded lesional clones stayed in scalp and blood while on tofacitinib. The presence of one nonresponder keeps the tie between baseline CD8+ expansion and response uncertain.

Looked up from germline, CDR1 is GTSNPN and CDR2 is SVGIG (reference sequence). The length of the CDR3 is 15 residues. Losses at the gene ends were 2 bases for V and 0 bases for J; bases not matched to a gene: 6. Treatment described: oral pan-JAK inhibitor, 5-10 mg twice daily. Isolation of CD4+ and CD8+ T cells from PBMCs was achieved by sorting. Following RNA extraction, reverse transcription yielded cDNA that acted as the sequencing template. Measured with immunoSEQ multiplex PCR; TCRdb has only the in-frame clones, and not every one. In the table there are 200,000 or so clones, about three fifths of which are singletons. Concerning this clone itself: Its matching antigen is unknown.

Sequencing was performed on CD4+ T cells sorted from blood, taken at week 24, from a patient treated with tofacitinib. The V call is TRBV30, the J call TRBJ2-7; 8 bases are shared with TRBD2. The source is a human donor with alopecia areata. The CDR3 sequence: CAWSLSGSPSYEQYF. The CDR3 DNA follows: TGTGCCTGGAGTCTCAGCGGGAGCCCCTCCTACGAGCAGTACTTC.